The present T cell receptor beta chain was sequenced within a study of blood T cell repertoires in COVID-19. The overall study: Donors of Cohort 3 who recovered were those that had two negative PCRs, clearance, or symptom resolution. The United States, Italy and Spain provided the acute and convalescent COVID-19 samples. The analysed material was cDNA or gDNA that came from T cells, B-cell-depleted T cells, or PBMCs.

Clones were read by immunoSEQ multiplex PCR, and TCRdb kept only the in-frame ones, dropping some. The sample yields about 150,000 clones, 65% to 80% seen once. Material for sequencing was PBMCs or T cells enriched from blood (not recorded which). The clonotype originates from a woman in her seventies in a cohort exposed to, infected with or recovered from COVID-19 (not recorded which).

CDR3 bases: TGTGCCAGCAGGGCACGAGAAAAACTGTTTTTT. Amino acids: CASRAREKLFF. This sequence joins TRBV2 and TRBJ1-4; no firm D call. CDR1 is SNHLY and CDR2 is FYNNEI in the germline V gene. This CDR3 contains 11 residues. V was cut by 6 bases and J by 8 bases, with 7 bases left in between.